The rows below give T cell receptor beta chains drawn from one sample of a study of technical replicates of blood from several donors. Libraries were prepared by immunoSEQ multiplex PCR; TCRdb keeps only in-frame clonotypes and omits some of them. The profile shows tens of thousands of clones, around 97% of them singletons. The specimen sequenced was T cells isolated from PBMCs. These receptors all stem from a human donor in good health. The CDR3 runs from the conserved cysteine through the conserved F or W. The order of the fields is D gene, J gene, clone size, V gene, CDR3 DNA, CDR3 protein. A D gene is named only where the DNA matches it firmly. The listing skips clone size in some rows; elsewhere it reads once, few, many or a size class.

>.|TRBJ1-6|.|TRBV6-6
TGTGCCAGCACCCAGGACTCGGGCCTCTCACCCCTCCACTTT
CASTQDSGLSPLHF
>.|TRBJ2-3|few|TRBV15
TGTGCCACCAGCAACCCGACCGGGAAGGACACAGATACGCAGTATTTT
CATSNPTGKDTDTQYF
>TRBD1|TRBJ1-1|.|TRBV9
TGTGCCAGCAGCGAGTGGACAGGGGGCCCTGAAGCTTTCTTT
CASSEWTGGPEAFF
>.|TRBJ2-3|.|TRBV6-1
TGTGCCAGCAGTGGAAAGGGGGCAGATACGCAGTATTTT
CASSGKGADTQYF
>.|TRBJ2-7|.|TRBV5-1
TGCGCCAGCAGCTTAAACTTGGACTCGCGCGGCTCCTACGAGCAGTACTTC
CASSLNLDSRGSYEQYF
>.|TRBJ2-3|.|TRBV20-1
TGCAGTGCTAGCGGGCTAGCGAGGGTCCTTTTT
CSASGLARVLF
>TRBD1|TRBJ2-1|.|TRBV5-1
TGCGCCAGCAGCTCGACAGGGTCGTTAAATGAGCAGTTCTTC
CASSSTGSLNEQFF
>.|TRBJ1-2|.|TRBV29-1
TGCAGCGTTGAAAGGCTATTCGACCGGACAGCCTATGGCTACACCTTC
CSVERLFDRTAYGYTF
>.|TRBJ2-3|.|TRBV27
TGTGCCAGCAGTCCGTTTTTGGAGGGGAGCACAGATACGCAGTATTTT
CASSPFLEGSTDTQYF
>.|TRBJ2-7|.|TRBV14
TGTGCCAGCAGCCTACACAGGGCTACCTACGAGCAGTACTTC
CASSLHRATYEQYF
>.|TRBJ2-1|.|TRBV6-1
TGTGCCAGCAAGTCCGGGACTCCCAATGAGCAGTTCTTC
CASKSGTPNEQFF
>.|TRBJ1-2|.|TRBV11-3
TGTGCAAGTGGGGTAGCTAGCAACTATGGCTACACCTTC
CASGVASNYGYTF
>.|TRBJ1-1|.|TRBV30
TGTGCCTGGAGTGTGAGCGGAGGAGGGGCTGAAGCTTTCTTT
CAWSVSGGGAEAFF
>.|TRBJ2-7|.|TRBV9
TGTGCCAGCAGCGGAACTAGCCACTACGAGCAGTACTTC
CASSGTSHYEQYF
>TRBD1|TRBJ2-7|.|TRBV19
TGTGCCAGTAGCTGGGACAGGGAAAACAGTCTAGGAGTCTACGAGCAGTACTTC
CASSWDRENSLGVYEQYF
>TRBD2|TRBJ2-5|.|TRBV30
TGTGCCTGGACGGGGCTAGCGGGGGGTTACCAAGAGACCCAGTACTTC
CAWTGLAGGYQETQYF
>.|TRBJ2-7|.|TRBV10-2
TGCGCCAGCAGTGATGGATCCAGGGTCAGTGCCTACGAGCAGTACTTC
CASSDGSRVSAYEQYF
>.|TRBJ1-5|.|TRBV5-8
TGTGCCAGCAGCTTGGAGGCGGATCAGCCCCAGCATTTT
CASSLEADQPQHF
>.|TRBJ1-2|.|TRBV7-3
TGTGCCAGCAGCTGGAGGGAGAGCTATGGCTACACCTTC
CASSWRESYGYTF
>.|TRBJ1-1|.|TRBV6-1
TGTGCCAGCACTCCTTGGCCAAACACTGAAGCTTTCTTT
CASTPWPNTEAFF
>TRBD1|TRBJ2-3|.|TRBV6-1
TGTGCCAGCAGTGGACCCTGGGCCGGACAGGGGGCCATACACACAGATACGCAGTATTTT
CASSGPWAGQGAIHTDTQYF
>TRBD2|TRBJ2-3|once|TRBV5-1
TGCGCCAGCAGCACATCGCTAGCGGCCACAGATACGCAGTATTTT
CASSTSLAATDTQYF
>TRBD2|TRBJ2-5|.|TRBV4-1
TGCGCCAGCAGCCAGGGTCGAGCCGGGACTAGCGGAGAGACCCAGTACTTC
CASSQGRAGTSGETQYF
>TRBD1|TRBJ2-7|.|TRBV5-1
TGCGCCAGCAGCTCGTCCACAGGGGGCCTAAAGCACGAGCAGTACTTC
CASSSSTGGLKHEQYF
>TRBD2|TRBJ2-1|.|TRBV6-5
TGTGCCAGCAGTTACACGCTAGCGGGAGGAGACAATGAGCAGTTCTTC
CASSYTLAGGDNEQFF
>.|TRBJ1-1|.|TRBV7-9
TGTGCCAGCAGCTTAGGGTTGTGGCACACTGAAGCTTTCTTT
CASSLGLWHTEAFF
>TRBD2|TRBJ2-1|few|TRBV7-9
TGTGCCAGCAGCTTTCCTAGCGGGCACAACAATGAGCAGTTCTTC
CASSFPSGHNNEQFF
>.|TRBJ2-1|.|TRBV19
TGTGCCAGTAGTATTTTGCGGTCCTCCTACAATGAGCAGTTCTTC
CASSILRSSYNEQFF
>TRBD2|TRBJ2-7|once|TRBV10-3
TGTGCCACCCAATCACTAATAGCGGGGGGGGACGAGCAGTACTTC
CATQSLIAGGDEQYF
>.|TRBJ1-2|.|TRBV9
TGTGCCAGCAGCGTTACAGGGAATTCTAACTATGGCTACACCTTC
CASSVTGNSNYGYTF
>.|TRBJ2-3|once|TRBV6-6
TGTGCCAGCAGTTTCTACACAGATACGCAGTATTTT
CASSFYTDTQYF
>.|TRBJ2-3|.|TRBV7-6
TGTGCCAGCAGCTTACCGGGGACTAGCACAGATACGCAGTATTTT
CASSLPGTSTDTQYF
>TRBD1|TRBJ1-3|.|TRBV27
TGTGCCAGCAGTTTATCGGGGACAGGGGCTCTCTCTGGAAACACCATATATTTT
CASSLSGTGALSGNTIYF
>.|TRBJ2-7|.|TRBV29-1
TGCAGCGCGGGGGACGGGACTCACTACGAGCAGTACTTC
CSAGDGTHYEQYF
>.|TRBJ2-2|.|TRBV7-6
TGTGCCAGCGGTAGGGGTTTGGACACCGGGGAGCTGTTTTTT
CASGRGLDTGELFF
>.|TRBJ1-2|.|TRBV28
TGTGCCAGCACTGACAGGCCTAACTATGGCTACACCTTC
CASTDRPNYGYTF
>TRBD1|TRBJ1-1|.|TRBV6-4
TGTGCCAGCAGCGCCCCTGGGACAGGGAGAAATTACACTGAAGCTTTCTTT
CASSAPGTGRNYTEAFF
>TRBD1|TRBJ2-7|.|TRBV27
TGTGCCAGCCGACAGGGTTATGGGTCGGCTATCGAGCAGTACTTC
CASRQGYGSAIEQYF
>.|TRBJ2-2|.|TRBV19
TGTGCCGTTCAAAAGGGCGAGGGGAACACCGGGGAGCTGTTTTTT
CAVQKGEGNTGELFF
>TRBD1|TRBJ2-5|.|TRBV28
TGTGCCAGCAGTTTCGGGGACAGGCTACAAGAGACCCAGTACTTC
CASSFGDRLQETQYF
>TRBD2|TRBJ2-3|.|TRBV2
TGTGCCAGCCGGGTGGGGACTAGCGGGGGGAGGTATTTT
CASRVGTSGGRYF
>TRBD2|TRBJ2-2|few|TRBV27
TGTGCCAGCAGTTTCGAGCGGGGGAGCTCCGGGGAGCTGTTTTTT
CASSFERGSSGELFF
>.|TRBJ2-7|.|TRBV14
TGTGCCAGCAGAATTGGCGGGCAGGGGTCCTACGAGCAGTACTTC
CASRIGGQGSYEQYF
>TRBD2|TRBJ2-7|once|TRBV7-2
TGTGCCAGCAGCCCTTCGGGGGGCTACGAGCAGTACTTC
CASSPSGGYEQYF
>.|TRBJ1-1|.|TRBV19
TGTGCCACCTGGGGGGGTTTGGCTTTCTTT
CATWGGLAFF
>.|TRBJ1-4|.|TRBV6-1
TGTGCCAGCAGTCCAGGGCCCTCTAATGAAAAACTGTTTTTT
CASSPGPSNEKLFF
>.|TRBJ2-3|.|TRBV5-1
TGCGCCAGCAGCTTGGGGGGGGCAGATACGCAGTATTTT
CASSLGGADTQYF
>.|TRBJ1-4|.|TRBV5-1
TGCGCCAGCAGACAGACAGTCTATAATGAAAAACTGTTTTTT
CASRQTVYNEKLFF
>.|TRBJ1-2|.|TRBV5-6
TGTGCCAGCAGCGACGGACAGAGATATGGCTACACCTTC
CASSDGQRYGYTF
>TRBD1|TRBJ1-5|.|TRBV6-1
TGTGCCAGCAGTGCGGGGACAGGGAGTCAGCCCCAGCATTTT
CASSAGTGSQPQHF
>.|TRBJ2-5|.|TRBV7-8
TGTGCCAGCAGCTTAGGGCTAGTCGATCGGGAGACCCAGTACTTC
CASSLGLVDRETQYF
>.|TRBJ1-5|.|TRBV7-8
TGTGCCAGCAGCCCGGACTTTGTCGCCAATCAGCCCCAGCATTTT
CASSPDFVANQPQHF
>TRBD1|TRBJ1-2|.|TRBV6-4
TGTGCCAGCAGTGAGGACAGGGCTCGGATCTATGGCTACACCTTC
CASSEDRARIYGYTF
>.|TRBJ2-2|.|TRBV2
TGTGCCACCCAAGGTACTAGCCCCTTGGGCACCGGGGAGCTGTTTTTT
CATQGTSPLGTGELFF
>TRBD2|TRBJ2-1|.|TRBV5-1
TGCGCCAGCAGCTTCACTAGCGGGAGGTACAATGAGCAGTTCTTC
CASSFTSGRYNEQFF
>.|TRBJ1-1|.|TRBV4-1
TGCGCCAGCAGCTCTGGAGTGTCAAGCAGCCCGAACACTGAAGCTTTCTTT
CASSSGVSSSPNTEAFF
>.|TRBJ2-7|.|TRBV4-1
TGCGCCAGCAGCCAAGCACGGACAGCGTCCTACGAGCAGTACTTC
CASSQARTASYEQYF
>.|TRBJ1-2|.|TRBV4-1
TGCGCCAGCAGCCAAGACGGGGATGGCTACACCTTC
CASSQDGDGYTF
>TRBD2|TRBJ2-4|.|TRBV19
TGTGCCAGTAAAGACGGGGGGGCCAAAAACATTCAGTACTTC
CASKDGGAKNIQYF
>TRBD2|TRBJ2-7|.|TRBV19
TGTGCCAGTAAGGGTTTGGCTAGCGGCGCCTACGAGCAGTACTTC
CASKGLASGAYEQYF